These T cell receptor beta chains were read from a single sample in a study of T cells in Graves' hyperthyroidism and ophthalmopathy. TCRdb reanalysed the multiplex PCR reads using MiXCR and keeps one entry per CDR3 protein. The sample records hundreds of thousands of distinct CDR3 sequences, 35% to 45% being singletons. Material for sequencing was blood. Receptors were obtained from a young man with Graves' hyperthyroidism. Both conserved end residues are part of each CDR3. Fields, in order: CDR3 DNA, CDR3 protein, CDR3 length, V gene, D gene, clone size, J gene. D genes are given only for firm matches. Some rows have no size entry. The others give once, few or many, or a class for an expanded clone.

CDR3 DNA: TGCGCCAGCAGCTTGGACGGACAGGGCGGTCAGCCCCAGCATTTT; CDR3 protein: CASSLDGQGGQPQHF; CDR3 length: 15; V gene: TRBV5-1; D gene: TRBD1; clone size: many; J gene: TRBJ1-5
CDR3 DNA: TGTGCCAGCAGCTTCGGAGATGATCAGCCCCAGCATTTT; CDR3 protein: CASSFGDDQPQHF; CDR3 length: 13; V gene: TRBV7-2; D gene: -; clone size: -; J gene: TRBJ1-5
CDR3 DNA: TGCAGTGCTTTTAACTTAGCGGAGGCGGGAGAGACCCAGTACTTC; CDR3 protein: CSAFNLAEAGETQYF; CDR3 length: 15; V gene: TRBV20-1; D gene: -; clone size: -; J gene: TRBJ2-5
CDR3 DNA: TGCAGTGGCGGGACTAGCTGGACCCAGTACTTC; CDR3 protein: CSGGTSWTQYF; CDR3 length: 11; V gene: TRBV20-1; D gene: TRBD2; clone size: many; J gene: TRBJ2-5
CDR3 DNA: TGTGCCAGCAGCTTAGCGGAGAGGGAGACCCAGTACTTC; CDR3 protein: CASSLAERETQYF; CDR3 length: 13; V gene: TRBV7-2; D gene: -; clone size: many; J gene: TRBJ2-5
CDR3 DNA: TGCGCCAGCAGCCACGGACAGGGGGGTTGCGAGCAGTACTTC; CDR3 protein: CASSHGQGGCEQYF; CDR3 length: 14; V gene: TRBV4-3; D gene: TRBD1; clone size: -; J gene: TRBJ2-7
CDR3 DNA: TGTGCCAGTAGTATAGATCCCCACAGGGATGGGGAGACCCAGTACTTC; CDR3 protein: CASSIDPHRDGETQYF; CDR3 length: 16; V gene: TRBV19; D gene: -; clone size: few; J gene: TRBJ2-5
CDR3 DNA: TGTGCCTGGGCTGTCACATCCTACGAGCAGTACTTC; CDR3 protein: CAWAVTSYEQYF; CDR3 length: 12; V gene: TRBV30; D gene: -; clone size: -; J gene: TRBJ2-7
CDR3 DNA: TGTGCCAGCAGCTTACGTGGCGGGCTCGGAGAGACCCAGTACTTC; CDR3 protein: CASSLRGGLGETQYF; CDR3 length: 15; V gene: TRBV5-8; D gene: -; clone size: many; J gene: TRBJ2-5
CDR3 DNA: TGTGCCACCAGCAACAGGAGGACCGACGAGCAGTACTTC; CDR3 protein: CATSNRRTDEQYF; CDR3 length: 13; V gene: TRBV15; D gene: -; clone size: many; J gene: TRBJ2-7
CDR3 DNA: TGTGCCAGTAGTGCACTCGGGACAGGGAATTCACCCCTCCACTTT; CDR3 protein: CASSALGTGNSPLHF; CDR3 length: 15; V gene: TRBV19; D gene: TRBD1; clone size: -; J gene: TRBJ1-6
CDR3 DNA: TGTGCCAGCAGCCATGGACAGGTTGCCGAAGCTTTCTTT; CDR3 protein: CASSHGQVAEAFF; CDR3 length: 13; V gene: TRBV5-8; D gene: TRBD1; clone size: -; J gene: TRBJ1-1
CDR3 DNA: TGCGCCAGCAGCCCAAATGATTCGGGCACCGAGCAGTACTTC; CDR3 protein: CASSPNDSGTEQYF; CDR3 length: 14; V gene: TRBV4-1; D gene: -; clone size: -; J gene: TRBJ2-7
CDR3 DNA: TGTGCCACGGACCCACTAGCGGGAGGGCCTTCAGAGACCCAGTACTTC; CDR3 protein: CATDPLAGGPSETQYF; CDR3 length: 16; V gene: TRBV7-9; D gene: TRBD2; clone size: -; J gene: TRBJ2-5
CDR3 DNA: TGTGCCAGCAGTTTCCACTGGGACACCGGGGAGCTGTTTTTT; CDR3 protein: CASSFHWDTGELFF; CDR3 length: 14; V gene: TRBV28; D gene: -; clone size: -; J gene: TRBJ2-2
CDR3 DNA: TGCAGCGGACAGGGGTCCACCGGGGAGCTGTTTTTT; CDR3 protein: CSGQGSTGELFF; CDR3 length: 12; V gene: TRBV29-1; D gene: TRBD1; clone size: many; J gene: TRBJ2-2
CDR3 DNA: TGTGCCAGCAGCGCGGACAGCTCCTACGAGCAGTACTTC; CDR3 protein: CASSADSSYEQYF; CDR3 length: 13; V gene: TRBV9; D gene: -; clone size: many; J gene: TRBJ2-7
CDR3 DNA: TGTGCCAGCAGCTTAGAGGAGGACAGGGAGTCTTTC; CDR3 protein: CASSLEEDRESF; CDR3 length: 12; V gene: TRBV7-9; D gene: TRBD1; clone size: many; J gene: TRBJ2-6
CDR3 DNA: TGCGCCAGCAGCTTGGACACAGGGTTAGGCGACGAGCAGTACTTC; CDR3 protein: CASSLDTGLGDEQYF; CDR3 length: 15; V gene: TRBV5-1; D gene: -; clone size: -; J gene: TRBJ2-7
CDR3 DNA: TGTGCCAGCAGCCAAGGTCCTAGGGGTGGGGCCAACGTCCTGACTTTC; CDR3 protein: CASSQGPRGGANVLTF; CDR3 length: 16; V gene: TRBV11-2; D gene: -; clone size: -; J gene: TRBJ2-6
CDR3 DNA: TGTGCCAGCAGCGGAGTAGGTGGAAACACCATATATTTT; CDR3 protein: CASSGVGGNTIYF; CDR3 length: 13; V gene: TRBV5-8; D gene: -; clone size: -; J gene: TRBJ1-3
CDR3 DNA: TGTGCCAGCAGTCCCGGACGGACAGCCCACGCTTTCTTT; CDR3 protein: CASSPGRTAHAFF; CDR3 length: 13; V gene: TRBV10-3; D gene: -; clone size: -; J gene: TRBJ1-1
CDR3 DNA: TGTGCCAGCCGAGGACGCCCCTCTGGGGCCAACGTCCTGACTTTC; CDR3 protein: CASRGRPSGANVLTF; CDR3 length: 15; V gene: TRBV2; D gene: -; clone size: -; J gene: TRBJ2-6
CDR3 DNA: TGTGCCAGTAGTGCCCTCCTGACAGGGGACGGCTACACCTTC; CDR3 protein: CASSALLTGDGYTF; CDR3 length: 14; V gene: TRBV19; D gene: TRBD1; clone size: many; J gene: TRBJ1-2
CDR3 DNA: TGTGCCAGCAGTCAGGGGTTAGAGGAGACCCAGTACTTC; CDR3 protein: CASSQGLEETQYF; CDR3 length: 13; V gene: TRBV2; D gene: -; clone size: many; J gene: TRBJ2-5
CDR3 DNA: TGCAGCGTTGTACAGGGCAATGAGCAGTTCTTC; CDR3 protein: CSVVQGNEQFF; CDR3 length: 11; V gene: TRBV29-1; D gene: -; clone size: few; J gene: TRBJ2-1
CDR3 DNA: TGTGCCAGCAGTGGGGGACAGGAGGCTCTGACCCATCAGCCCCAGCATTTT; CDR3 protein: CASSGGQEALTHQPQHF; CDR3 length: 17; V gene: TRBV2; D gene: TRBD1; clone size: -; J gene: TRBJ1-5
CDR3 DNA: TGTGCCAGCAGCTTGCGGTCGCACGAAGAAGCTTTCTTT; CDR3 protein: CASSLRSHEEAFF; CDR3 length: 13; V gene: TRBV5-8; D gene: -; clone size: -; J gene: TRBJ1-1
CDR3 DNA: TGTGCCAGCAGCAGGGACACTGAAGCTTTCTTT; CDR3 protein: CASSRDTEAFF; CDR3 length: 11; V gene: TRBV2; D gene: -; clone size: many; J gene: TRBJ1-1
CDR3 DNA: TGTGCCAGTAGTATATCGGCGGGAGGGCCGCTCGAGCAGTACTTC; CDR3 protein: CASSISAGGPLEQYF; CDR3 length: 15; V gene: TRBV19; D gene: TRBD2; clone size: -; J gene: TRBJ2-7
CDR3 DNA: TGTGCCAGCAGCGTAGGGGCCGGGGGAGGCACCGGGGAGCTGTTTTTT; CDR3 protein: CASSVGAGGGTGELFF; CDR3 length: 16; V gene: TRBV9; D gene: -; clone size: many; J gene: TRBJ2-2
CDR3 DNA: TGTGCCAGCAGCCCTGCAGGGTCCTTCTACGAGCAGTACTTC; CDR3 protein: CASSPAGSFYEQYF; CDR3 length: 14; V gene: TRBV9; D gene: -; clone size: once; J gene: TRBJ2-7
CDR3 DNA: TGTGCCAGCAGCCCTAGCGGGAAGCCCTACGAGCAGTACTTC; CDR3 protein: CASSPSGKPYEQYF; CDR3 length: 14; V gene: TRBV7-8; D gene: TRBD2; clone size: few; J gene: TRBJ2-7
CDR3 DNA: TGTGCCAGCAGCGGGAGGGACAGTTTTGGCGAGCAGTACTTC; CDR3 protein: CASSGRDSFGEQYF; CDR3 length: 14; V gene: TRBV7-9; D gene: -; clone size: -; J gene: TRBJ2-7
CDR3 DNA: TGCGCCAGCAGCCAGACGGCAAGAGGGACTAGCGGCCAAGAGACCCAGTACTTC; CDR3 protein: CASSQTARGTSGQETQYF; CDR3 length: 18; V gene: TRBV4-3; D gene: TRBD2; clone size: once; J gene: TRBJ2-5
CDR3 DNA: TGTGCCAGCAGCTTGGAACAATCGAACACTGAAGCTTTCTTT; CDR3 protein: CASSLEQSNTEAFF; CDR3 length: 14; V gene: TRBV5-4; D gene: -; clone size: -; J gene: TRBJ1-1
CDR3 DNA: TGTGCCAGCAGCCAAGCCCCATACTTATGGGAGACCCAGTACTTC; CDR3 protein: CASSQAPYLWETQYF; CDR3 length: 15; V gene: TRBV14; D gene: -; clone size: -; J gene: TRBJ2-5
CDR3 DNA: TGCGCCAGCAGCCAAGAAACAGGGGGCATCGAAGCTTTCTTT; CDR3 protein: CASSQETGGIEAFF; CDR3 length: 14; V gene: TRBV4-1; D gene: TRBD1; clone size: -; J gene: TRBJ1-1
CDR3 DNA: TGTGCCAGCAGTTACGTGGCAGGATTGGACGAGCAGTACTTC; CDR3 protein: CASSYVAGLDEQYF; CDR3 length: 14; V gene: TRBV12-3/TRBV12-4; D gene: -; clone size: few; J gene: TRBJ2-7
CDR3 DNA: TGCAGCGTGACCCGTCTAGGGGACAGGGACGAGCAGTACTTC; CDR3 protein: CSVTRLGDRDEQYF; CDR3 length: 14; V gene: TRBV29-1; D gene: TRBD1; clone size: few; J gene: TRBJ2-7
CDR3 DNA: TGTGCCAGCAGTGGGTCCGGGGGTTCACCCCTCCACTTT; CDR3 protein: CASSGSGGSPLHF; CDR3 length: 13; V gene: TRBV2; D gene: -; clone size: many; J gene: TRBJ1-6
CDR3 DNA: TGTGCCAGCAGTTCTTCCTATGACGAGCAGTACTTC; CDR3 protein: CASSSSYDEQYF; CDR3 length: 12; V gene: TRBV12-3/TRBV12-4; D gene: -; clone size: many; J gene: TRBJ2-7
CDR3 DNA: TGCGCCAGCAGCTTGGACACCCCCCGACAGGGAGCCTACGAGCAGTACTTC; CDR3 protein: CASSLDTPRQGAYEQYF; CDR3 length: 17; V gene: TRBV5-1; D gene: TRBD1; clone size: -; J gene: TRBJ2-7
CDR3 DNA: TGCAGCGTTCCTCCCCTTGGGGGCGATACGCAGTATTTT; CDR3 protein: CSVPPLGGDTQYF; CDR3 length: 13; V gene: TRBV29-1; D gene: -; clone size: -; J gene: TRBJ2-3
CDR3 DNA: TGCAGCGCCCAGGGGGCGAACACCGGGGAGCTGTTTTTT; CDR3 protein: CSAQGANTGELFF; CDR3 length: 13; V gene: TRBV29-1; D gene: TRBD1; clone size: -; J gene: TRBJ2-2
CDR3 DNA: TGTGCCAGCAGCGCCTCCGGGACAGGCACCGGGGAGCTGTTTTTT; CDR3 protein: CASSASGTGTGELFF; CDR3 length: 15; V gene: TRBV9; D gene: TRBD1; clone size: -; J gene: TRBJ2-2
CDR3 DNA: TGTGCCAGCAGTAAAGACGGAACCCAAGAGACCCAGTACTTC; CDR3 protein: CASSKDGTQETQYF; CDR3 length: 14; V gene: TRBV12-3/TRBV12-4; D gene: -; clone size: -; J gene: TRBJ2-5
CDR3 DNA: TGTGCCAGCAGCCTCACTGGGATGGGGACCCAGTACTTC; CDR3 protein: CASSLTGMGTQYF; CDR3 length: 13; V gene: TRBV7-3; D gene: -; clone size: few; J gene: TRBJ2-5
CDR3 DNA: TGTGCCAGCAGCCTCCAGGCGAGGGCTTTCTTT; CDR3 protein: CASSLQARAFF; CDR3 length: 11; V gene: TRBV7-9; D gene: -; clone size: many; J gene: TRBJ1-1
CDR3 DNA: TGTGCCAGCAGTTACTCCCAGGACAGGGCGAGCAATCAGCCCCAGCATTTT; CDR3 protein: CASSYSQDRASNQPQHF; CDR3 length: 17; V gene: TRBV2; D gene: TRBD1; clone size: -; J gene: TRBJ1-5